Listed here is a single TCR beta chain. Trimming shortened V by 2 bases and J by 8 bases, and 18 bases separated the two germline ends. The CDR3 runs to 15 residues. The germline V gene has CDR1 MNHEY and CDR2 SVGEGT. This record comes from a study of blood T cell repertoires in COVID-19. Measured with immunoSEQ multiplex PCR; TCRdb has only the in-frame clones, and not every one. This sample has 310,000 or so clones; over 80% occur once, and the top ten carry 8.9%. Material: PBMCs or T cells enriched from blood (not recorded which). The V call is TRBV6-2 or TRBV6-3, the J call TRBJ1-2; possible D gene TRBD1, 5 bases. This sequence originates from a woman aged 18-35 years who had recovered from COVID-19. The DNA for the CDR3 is TGTGCCAGCAGTTACCTGGGGCGGATCAGTAGCGGCTACACCTTC. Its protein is CASSYLGRISSGYTF.